This is a list of T cell receptor beta chains from one sample in a study of cytomegalovirus exposure and HLA in healthy donors. Clones were read by immunoSEQ multiplex PCR, and TCRdb kept only the in-frame ones, dropping some. This sample carries about 200,000 clones, approximately 88% of them seen once, and the ten largest clones take roughly 0.7%. Sequenced input: PBMCs. The receptors here all came from a boy younger than 10 in good health and CMV-seronegative. CDR3s include the opening cysteine and the closing phenylalanine or tryptophan.

TRBV7-2	CASSLSGGSNNEQFF
TRBV10-1	CASSESRLETQYF
TRBV10-1	CASSGRVTDTQYF
TRBV4-1	CASSQDRLAGAPYNEQFF
TRBV18	CASSPGQGKTGELFF
TRBV19	CASLLVGTDTQYF
TRBV4-2	CASSQAPQGNYEQYF
TRBV5-6	CASSRGQGGTQYF
TRBV6-1	CARSLGGSEKLFF
TRBV27	CASSLRGRNQPQHF
TRBV7-2	CASSPSDRVSNQPQHF
TRBV18	CASSITGTAGNTIYF
TRBV2	CASSEVDLTRGETQYF
TRBV13	CASSLRGGLYNEQFF
TRBV5-1	CASSLGTSGVGGELFF
TRBV6-5	CASRVRGGANEKLFF
TRBV19	CATMRDRNTDTQYF
TRBV5-1	CASSFTGDPYNEQFF
TRBV7-2	CASSPPGLTYYEQYF
TRBV2	CASSGVGRNQPQHF
TRBV14	CASRPTNGPEQYF
TRBV11-2	CASSWTSNEQFF
TRBV5-4	CASSSSTGLNTEAFF
TRBV18	CASSPRTGGTDTQYF
TRBV6-5	CASSRGFDTGELFF
TRBV19	CASSIGTGNTEAFF
TRBV30	CAWSHTTRTSGSQDEQFF
TRBV29-1	CSVEDRGTGYTF
TRBV19	CATQQGGPYEQYF
TRBV18	CASSQEISEAFF
TRBV4-1	CASSQEGGHSSYNEQFF
TRBV7-9	CSSSLALRQSSYEQYF
TRBV4-2	CASSRRGGENTEAFF
TRBV6-1	CASSPTGYEQYF
TRBV27	CASSFSRGHEQYF
TRBV4-1	CASSQGGPVQRAYEQYF
TRBV12-2	CASRCSRGSYGYPF
TRBV5-8	CASSLIRDTQYF
TRBV6-5	CASSYTGGANEKLFF
TRBV29-1	CSALLGANQPQHF
TRBV19	CASSAPGGGYTF
TRBV2	CASSRETGGETQYF
TRBV7-2	CASRVAGVADNEQFF
TRBV2	CASSRTGKNTEAFF
TRBV6-4	CASSVGQGSIYGYTF
TRBV9	CASSASTGRGTEAFF
TRBV5-6	CASSFRTAGMVYGYTF
TRBV9	CASSVESGGAVEQFF
TRBV27	CASASGTSGISSYNEQFF
TRBV4-1	CASSQESGTAYEQYF
TRBV12-5	CASGLVSGGPIEQYF
TRBV7-9	CASSRTYSASTDTQYF
TRBV7-9	CASSSASEQFF
TRBV5-1	CASSLGTANTGELFF